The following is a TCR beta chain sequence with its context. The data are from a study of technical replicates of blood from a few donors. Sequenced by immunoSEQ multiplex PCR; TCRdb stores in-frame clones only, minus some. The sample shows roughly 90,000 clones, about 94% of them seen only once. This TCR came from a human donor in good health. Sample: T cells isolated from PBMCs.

CDR3 sequence: CASSLASGASQPQHF. CDR3 in DNA: TGTGCCAGCAGCTTGGCGTCAGGGGCTTCGCAGCCCCAGCATTTT. This rearrangement joins TRBV5-6 to TRBJ1-5; possibly TRBD1 for D (6 bases). Trimming left V 0 bases short and J 7 bases short, with 14 bases between. CDR1 and CDR2 (germline): SGHDT, YYEEEE. The CDR3 contains 15 residues.